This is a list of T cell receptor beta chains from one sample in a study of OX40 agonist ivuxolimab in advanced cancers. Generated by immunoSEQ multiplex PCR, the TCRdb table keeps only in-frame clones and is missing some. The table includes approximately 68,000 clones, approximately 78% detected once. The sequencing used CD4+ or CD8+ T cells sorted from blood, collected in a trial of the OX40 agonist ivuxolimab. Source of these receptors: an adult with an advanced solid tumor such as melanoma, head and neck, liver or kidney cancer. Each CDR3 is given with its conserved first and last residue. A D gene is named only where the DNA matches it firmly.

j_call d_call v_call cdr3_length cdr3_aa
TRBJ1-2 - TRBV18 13 CASSPEVAGGYTF
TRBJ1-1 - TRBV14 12 CASSQGGLGAFF
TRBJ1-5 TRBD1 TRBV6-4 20 CASSDYHRDRGKHSNQPQHF
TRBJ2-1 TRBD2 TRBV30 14 CACVGLAGYNEQFF
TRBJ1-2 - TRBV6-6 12 CASSRTDYGYTF
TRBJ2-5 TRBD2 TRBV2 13 CASSVGTSGRQYF
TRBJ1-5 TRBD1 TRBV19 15 CASSNGQGGHQPQHF
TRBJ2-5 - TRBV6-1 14 CASSGGRGLETQYF
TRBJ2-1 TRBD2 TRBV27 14 CASRSGRAGNEQFF
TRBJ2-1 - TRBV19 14 CASSISTSSVEQFF
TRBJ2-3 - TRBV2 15 CASSENGVSTDTQYF
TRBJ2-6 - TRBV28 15 CASRSTLTAYNVLTF
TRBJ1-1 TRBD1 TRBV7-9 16 CASSPRGGQINTEAFF
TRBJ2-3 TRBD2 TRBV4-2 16 CASSQDIGLDGDTQYF
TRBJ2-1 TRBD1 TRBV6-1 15 CASSVQGVLDDEQFF
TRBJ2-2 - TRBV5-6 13 CASSFGVAGELFF
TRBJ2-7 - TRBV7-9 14 CASSLGARDVEQYF
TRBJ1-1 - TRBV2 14 CASSDLGRRGEAFF